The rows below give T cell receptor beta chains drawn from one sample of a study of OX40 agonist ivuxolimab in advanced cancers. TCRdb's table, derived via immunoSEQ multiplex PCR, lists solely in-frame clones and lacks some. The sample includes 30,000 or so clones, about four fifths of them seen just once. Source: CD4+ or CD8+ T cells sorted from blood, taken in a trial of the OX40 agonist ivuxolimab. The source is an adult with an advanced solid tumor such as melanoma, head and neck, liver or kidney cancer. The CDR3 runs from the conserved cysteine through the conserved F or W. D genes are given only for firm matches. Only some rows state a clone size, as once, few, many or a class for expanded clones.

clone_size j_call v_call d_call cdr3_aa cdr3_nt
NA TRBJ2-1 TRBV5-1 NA CASSLYGGHNEQFF TGCGCCAGCAGCTTGTACGGCGGCCACAATGAGCAGTTCTTC
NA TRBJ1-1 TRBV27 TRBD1 CASSYLRTGKTEAFF TGTGCCAGCAGCTACCTCAGGACAGGGAAAACTGAAGCTTTCTTT
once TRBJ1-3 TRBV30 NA CAWRPGRNSGNTIYF TGTGCCTGGAGGCCGGGACGTAACTCTGGAAACACCATATATTTT
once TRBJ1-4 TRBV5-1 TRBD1 CASSLGTGGSEKLFF TGCGCCAGCAGCTTGGGGACAGGGGGGAGTGAAAAACTGTTTTTT
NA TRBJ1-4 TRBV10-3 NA CAIREGEKLFF TGTGCCATCAGGGAGGGGGAAAAACTGTTTTTT
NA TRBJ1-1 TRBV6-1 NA CASSERYSPENTEAFF TGTGCCAGCAGTGAACGGTACAGCCCCGAGAACACTGAAGCTTTCTTT
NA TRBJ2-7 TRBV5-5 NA CASSLEGIGAYEQYF TGTGCCAGCAGCTTGGAAGGGATCGGGGCCTACGAGCAGTACTTC
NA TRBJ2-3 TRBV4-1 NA CASSQGRFGADTQYF TGCGCCAGCAGCCAGGGGAGGTTTGGGGCAGATACGCAGTATTTT
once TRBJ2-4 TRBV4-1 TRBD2 CASSQDGTSGVLAKNIQYF TGCGCCAGCAGCCAAGATGGAACTAGCGGTGTGCTAGCCAAAAACATTCAGTACTTC
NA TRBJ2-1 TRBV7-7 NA CASSLGGRDNEQFF TGTGCCAGCAGCCTCGGGGGGCGGGACAATGAGCAGTTCTTC
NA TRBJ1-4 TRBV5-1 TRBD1 CASSLVGTVNEKLFF TGCGCCAGCAGCTTGGTGGGGACAGTTAATGAAAAACTGTTTTTT
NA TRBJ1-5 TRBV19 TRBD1 CAGGAQGALQPQHF TGTGCCGGTGGGGCGCAGGGGGCCCTTCAGCCCCAGCATTTT
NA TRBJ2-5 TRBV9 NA CASSVDTGRGETQYF TGTGCCAGCAGCGTAGATACAGGGAGGGGAGAGACCCAGTACTTC
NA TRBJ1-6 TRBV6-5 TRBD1 CASRGPGQEAPLHF TGTGCCAGCAGGGGGCCGGGACAGGAGGCGCCCCTCCACTTT
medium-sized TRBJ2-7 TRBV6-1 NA CASSEGGLYEQYF TGTGCCAGCAGTGAAGGAGGACTCTACGAGCAGTACTTC
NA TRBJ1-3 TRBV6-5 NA CASSYSAGNTIYF TGTGCCAGCAGTTACTCGGCTGGAAACACCATATATTTT
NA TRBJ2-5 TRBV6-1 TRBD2 CASSERTSGGQTQYF TGTGCCAGCAGTGAACGGACTAGCGGGGGTCAGACCCAGTACTTC
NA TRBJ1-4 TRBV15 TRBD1 CATSRDRGDSNEKLFF TGTGCCACCAGCAGAGATAGGGGGGACAGTAATGAAAAACTGTTTTTT
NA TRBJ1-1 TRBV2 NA CAGRRGTEAFF TGTGCCGGTCGGAGGGGCACTGAAGCTTTCTTT
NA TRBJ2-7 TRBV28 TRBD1 CASSPRTGREQYF TGTGCCAGCAGTCCCAGGACAGGGAGGGAGCAGTACTTC
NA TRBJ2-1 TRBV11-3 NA CASSLDRNNEQFF TGTGCCAGCAGCCTCGACAGAAACAATGAGCAGTTCTTC
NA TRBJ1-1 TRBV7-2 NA CASSSDGRGTEAFF TGTGCCAGCAGCTCAGATGGCAGGGGAACTGAAGCTTTCTTT
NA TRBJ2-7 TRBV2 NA CATQPYNLYEQYF TGTGCCACACAGCCCTACAACCTCTACGAGCAGTACTTC
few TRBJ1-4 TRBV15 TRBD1 CATRGINRGTNEKLFF TGTGCCACCAGGGGGATTAACAGGGGGACTAATGAAAAACTGTTTTTT
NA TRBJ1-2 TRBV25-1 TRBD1 CASSHRGQDYGYTF TGTGCCAGCAGCCACAGGGGGCAAGACTATGGCTACACCTTC
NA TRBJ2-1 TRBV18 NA CASSPIGGPYNEQFF TGTGCCAGCTCACCAATTGGGGGCCCCTACAATGAGCAGTTCTTC
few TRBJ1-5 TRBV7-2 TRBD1 CASSFRQGDQPQHF TGTGCCAGCAGCTTTAGACAGGGGGATCAGCCCCAGCATTTT
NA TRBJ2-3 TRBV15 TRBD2 CATSRVLAGGGDTQYF TGTGCCACCAGCAGGGTCCTAGCGGGGGGCGGGGATACGCAGTATTTT
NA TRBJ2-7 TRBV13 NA CASSPGPGPYEQYF TGTGCCAGCAGCCCCGGGCCAGGGCCTTACGAGCAGTACTTC
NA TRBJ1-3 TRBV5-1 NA CASSFGDHSGNTIFF TGCGCCAGCAGCTTCGGGGACCACTCTGGAAACACCATATTTTTT
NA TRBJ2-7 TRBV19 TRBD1 CASSIATGLYYEQYF TGTGCCAGTAGTATCGCGACAGGGCTTTACTACGAGCAGTACTTC
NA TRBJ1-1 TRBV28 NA CASSPPRDTGTEAFF TGTGCCAGCAGTCCACCCCGGGACACTGGCACTGAAGCTTTCTTT
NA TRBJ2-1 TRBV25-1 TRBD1 CASSEFPGQAYNEQFF TGTGCCAGCAGTGAATTCCCGGGACAGGCGTACAATGAGCAGTTCTTC
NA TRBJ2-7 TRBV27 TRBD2 CASNNGGAPYEQYF TGTGCCAGCAATAACGGGGGGGCTCCCTACGAGCAGTACTTC
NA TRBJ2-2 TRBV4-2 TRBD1 CASSQLSGGTGELFF TGTGCCAGCAGCCAATTGTCAGGGGGCACCGGGGAGCTGTTTTTT
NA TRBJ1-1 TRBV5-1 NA CASSIQQGNTEAFF TGCGCCAGCAGCATTCAACAGGGGAACACTGAAGCTTTCTTT
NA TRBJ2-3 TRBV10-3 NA CAISAGWGDTQYF TGTGCCATCAGCGCCGGTTGGGGGGATACGCAGTATTTT
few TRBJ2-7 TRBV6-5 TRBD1 CASSLRDRGIYEQYF TGTGCCAGCAGCCTCCGGGACAGGGGAATCTACGAGCAGTACTTC
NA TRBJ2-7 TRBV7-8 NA CASSYLDSLTYEQYF TGTGCCAGCAGCTACCTCGACTCGCTGACCTACGAGCAGTACTTC
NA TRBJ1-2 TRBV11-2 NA CASSLSDPHYGYTF TGTGCCAGCAGCTTATCAGATCCCCACTATGGCTACACCTTC
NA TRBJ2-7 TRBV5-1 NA CASSLSEALTDYEQYF TGCGCCAGCAGCTTGAGCGAGGCACTGACGGACTACGAGCAGTACTTC
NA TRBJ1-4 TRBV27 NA CASSSGEKWEKLFF TGTGCCAGCAGTTCAGGGGAGAAGTGGGAAAAACTGTTTTTT
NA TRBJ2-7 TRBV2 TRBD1 CASSRDRGRHEQYF TGTGCCAGCAGTCGGGACAGGGGAAGGCACGAGCAGTACTTC
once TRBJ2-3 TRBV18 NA CASSPSITDTQYF TGTGCCAGCTCACCATCAATCACAGATACGCAGTATTTT
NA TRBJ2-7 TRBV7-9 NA CASSSDRTYEQYF TGTGCCAGCAGCTCTGACAGAACCTACGAGCAGTACTTC